This T cell receptor beta chain is drawn from a study of cytotoxic CD8 clonotypes in ibrutinib-treated CLL. Study-level background: Samples yielded averages of 200,000 to 300,000 productive templates and about 89,000 productive rearrangements. Study conclusions and caveats: Clonality rose at ibrutinib response, held steady in sustained remission, and fell toward baseline at progression.

Germline CDR1 is SGDLS and CDR2 is YYNGEE. The V and J ends lost 0 bases and 5 bases, in that order; junction bases with no gene match: 3. The CDR3 contains 16 residues. Depths of 1 in 200,000 to 1 in 1 million T cells were the sequencing target. Only in-frame clones appear in the TCRdb table, and some are missing; sequencing was by immunoSEQ multiplex PCR. The sample records more than 70,000 clones, about four fifths being singletons. On this clone itself: Its cognate antigen is unknown.

The receptor's source is a human donor with chronic lymphocytic leukemia. Specimen: PBMCs, collected after 12 months of ibrutinib treatment. The V gene is TRBV9, the J gene TRBJ2-5; 14 nucleotides match TRBD2. The CDR3 here is CASSVAGTSGSETQYF. In DNA, the CDR3 is TGTGCCAGCAGCGTAGCGGGGACTAGCGGGAGTGAGACCCAGTACTTC.